This TCR beta chain was sequenced during a study of ipilimumab plus nivolumab after autologous stem cell transplantation. Study details: Typical patient got roughly five ipilimumab doses and roughly eight nivolumab doses (median). Study-wide points: Authors suggest TCR repertoire, Treg phenotype and gut microbiota support further study.

Details on this clone: Its antigen is unidentified.

The CDR3 consists of 16 residues. V shed 4 bases, J shed 5 bases, and the junction held 14 bases outside the gene matches. Germline V gives CDR1 SGHNT, CDR2 YYREEE (reference sequence). The repertoire was sequenced with immunoSEQ multiplex PCR; TCRdb's copy has only in-frame clones and lacks some. The table lists several thousand clones, 80% to 90% of them singletons. Checkpoint therapy with ipilimumab 1 mg/kg began 14 to 28 days after transplant. The specimen comprised PBMCs, sampled in a trial of ipilimumab plus nivolumab as post-transplant consolidation. This chain joins TRBV5-4 and TRBJ1-2; 7 bases align to TRBD1. The TCR sequence derives from a female donor with multiple myeloma. The CDR3 coding sequence is TGTGCCAGCAGCCTTATCGTGACAGGGCTGAAGTATGGCTACACCTTC. As protein: CASSLIVTGLKYGYTF.